A selection of T cell receptor beta chains follows, all from one sample in a study of early T cells in non-severe SARS-CoV-2 infection. TCRdb called the 5' RACE reads again in MiXCR, with one record for every CDR3 protein. The sample comprises some 76,000 distinct CDR3 sequences, roughly a sixth of which are singletons, and around 10% rests with the top ten. Source material: whole blood. All receptors come from an adult who was a healthcare worker with PCR-confirmed SARS-CoV-2 infection or an uninfected control (not recorded which). Both conserved end residues are part of each CDR3. The D gene is left open where the match is weak. Size tells how often a clone was seen (once, few, many) or the class of an expanded clone, and some rows leave it out.

V gene: TRBV20-1
D gene: .
J gene: TRBJ1-1
clone size: many
CDR3 protein: CSARASTEAFF
CDR3 DNA: TGCAGTGCTAGGGCCTCCACTGAAGCTTTCTTT

V gene: TRBV27
D gene: .
J gene: TRBJ1-3
clone size: many
CDR3 protein: CASSLANPSSGNTIYF
CDR3 DNA: TGTGCCAGCAGTTTAGCAAACCCGAGCTCTGGAAACACCATATATTTT

V gene: TRBV7-2
D gene: TRBD2
J gene: TRBJ2-5
clone size: .
CDR3 protein: CASSFSAGSETQYF
CDR3 DNA: TGTGCCAGCAGCTTTTCAGCGGGATCGGAGACCCAGTACTTC

V gene: TRBV27
D gene: TRBD1
J gene: TRBJ1-1
clone size: .
CDR3 protein: CASRDRGGRTEAFF
CDR3 DNA: TGTGCCAGCAGGGACAGGGGAGGTCGCACTGAAGCTTTCTTT

V gene: TRBV27
D gene: .
J gene: TRBJ2-7
clone size: .
CDR3 protein: CASSFADNSYEQYF
CDR3 DNA: TGTGCCAGCAGTTTCGCGGACAACTCCTACGAGCAGTACTTC

V gene: TRBV24-1
D gene: .
J gene: TRBJ2-1
clone size: .
CDR3 protein: CATSGWGSYNEQFF
CDR3 DNA: TGTGCCACCAGTGGATGGGGCAGCTACAATGAGCAGTTCTTC

V gene: TRBV5-4
D gene: .
J gene: TRBJ2-7
clone size: many
CDR3 protein: CASSRQGPYEQYF
CDR3 DNA: TGTGCCAGCAGCCGGCAGGGGCCCTACGAGCAGTACTTC

V gene: TRBV28
D gene: .
J gene: TRBJ1-4
clone size: .
CDR3 protein: CASGLEGANEKLFF
CDR3 DNA: TGTGCCAGCGGCCTAGAGGGGGCTAATGAAAAACTGTTTTTT

V gene: TRBV27
D gene: TRBD1
J gene: TRBJ2-7
clone size: .
CDR3 protein: CASSYGQAYEQYF
CDR3 DNA: TGTGCCAGCAGTTACGGACAGGCCTACGAGCAGTACTTC

V gene: TRBV5-1
D gene: TRBD1
J gene: TRBJ2-7
clone size: .
CDR3 protein: CASSLGPTGGIGYEQYF
CDR3 DNA: TGCGCCAGCAGCTTGGGACCGACAGGGGGCATCGGCTACGAGCAGTACTTC

V gene: TRBV5-4
D gene: TRBD1
J gene: TRBJ1-1
clone size: few
CDR3 protein: CASSLPLTGGTEAFF
CDR3 DNA: TGTGCCAGCAGCTTGCCCCTTACAGGGGGCACTGAAGCTTTCTTT

V gene: TRBV11-2
D gene: TRBD2
J gene: TRBJ2-1
clone size: .
CDR3 protein: CASSLFSAGEGRDNEQFF
CDR3 DNA: TGTGCCAGCAGCTTATTCTCAGCGGGAGAGGGTCGGGACAATGAGCAGTTCTTC

V gene: TRBV7-8
D gene: .
J gene: TRBJ2-5
clone size: few
CDR3 protein: CASSLVSEQETQYF
CDR3 DNA: TGTGCCAGCAGCTTAGTGTCAGAGCAAGAGACCCAGTACTTC

V gene: TRBV18
D gene: .
J gene: TRBJ1-2
clone size: many
CDR3 protein: CASSLAPLDGGNYGYTF
CDR3 DNA: TGTGCCAGCTCACTTGCTCCCTTGGACGGAGGGAACTATGGCTACACCTTC

V gene: TRBV6-2/TRBV6-3
D gene: .
J gene: TRBJ2-5
clone size: few
CDR3 protein: CASNPYSVTQETQYF
CDR3 DNA: TGTGCCAGCAATCCGTACTCCGTAACCCAAGAGACCCAGTACTTC

V gene: TRBV19
D gene: TRBD1
J gene: TRBJ2-5
clone size: few
CDR3 protein: CASSSPTGYQETQYF
CDR3 DNA: TGTGCCAGTAGTAGCCCGACAGGGTACCAAGAGACCCAGTACTTC

V gene: TRBV27
D gene: .
J gene: TRBJ1-5
clone size: few
CDR3 protein: CASSLSIGQPQHF
CDR3 DNA: TGTGCCAGCAGTTTATCGATCGGTCAGCCCCAGCATTTT

V gene: TRBV29-1
D gene: .
J gene: TRBJ1-2
clone size: many
CDR3 protein: CSVGVGHLGYTF
CDR3 DNA: TGCAGCGTTGGTGTGGGACACCTTGGCTACACCTTC

V gene: TRBV29-1
D gene: .
J gene: TRBJ2-7
clone size: few
CDR3 protein: CSVESRVGEQYF
CDR3 DNA: TGCAGCGTTGAGTCCAGGGTTGGCGAGCAGTACTTC

V gene: TRBV7-2
D gene: TRBD2
J gene: TRBJ2-2
clone size: .
CDR3 protein: CASSRLGGAGELFF
CDR3 DNA: TGTGCCAGCAGTAGACTGGGAGGGGCCGGGGAGCTGTTTTTT

V gene: TRBV7-2
D gene: TRBD2
J gene: TRBJ2-7
clone size: few
CDR3 protein: CASSREGLAGTSYEQYF
CDR3 DNA: TGTGCCAGCAGCCGGGAGGGACTAGCGGGTACCTCCTACGAGCAGTACTTC

V gene: TRBV5-8
D gene: TRBD2
J gene: TRBJ2-7
clone size: many
CDR3 protein: CASSRNLAGRYEQYF
CDR3 DNA: TGTGCCAGCAGCCGAAATCTAGCGGGCCGGTACGAGCAGTACTTC

V gene: TRBV11-2
D gene: .
J gene: TRBJ2-5
clone size: .
CDR3 protein: CASSGRLQETQYF
CDR3 DNA: TGTGCCAGCAGCGGGCGGCTCCAAGAGACCCAGTACTTC

V gene: TRBV9
D gene: .
J gene: TRBJ2-1
clone size: .
CDR3 protein: CASSSLGAGNNEQFF
CDR3 DNA: TGTGCCAGCAGCTCCCTGGGGGCCGGCAACAATGAGCAGTTCTTC

V gene: TRBV9
D gene: .
J gene: TRBJ2-2
clone size: few
CDR3 protein: CASSLASPGTVNTGELFF
CDR3 DNA: TGTGCCAGCAGCCTCGCTTCTCCGGGGACGGTTAACACCGGGGAGCTGTTTTTT

V gene: TRBV5-4
D gene: TRBD1
J gene: TRBJ2-3
clone size: few
CDR3 protein: CASSRDRGRTDTQYF
CDR3 DNA: TGTGCCAGCAGCCGGGACAGGGGGCGCACAGATACGCAGTATTTT

V gene: TRBV6-2/TRBV6-3
D gene: .
J gene: TRBJ2-7
clone size: many
CDR3 protein: CASSYSTVSDEQYF
CDR3 DNA: TGTGCCAGCAGTTACTCGACAGTGAGCGACGAGCAGTACTTC

V gene: TRBV6-6
D gene: .
J gene: TRBJ1-1
clone size: .
CDR3 protein: CASSNPRGSEAFF
CDR3 DNA: TGTGCCAGCAGTAACCCCCGGGGGTCTGAAGCTTTCTTT

V gene: TRBV28
D gene: .
J gene: TRBJ1-6
clone size: few
CDR3 protein: CASRKLTRLSSYNSPLHF
CDR3 DNA: TGTGCCAGCAGGAAACTTACACGGTTAAGCTCCTATAATTCACCCCTCCACTTT

V gene: TRBV29-1
D gene: .
J gene: TRBJ2-3
clone size: few
CDR3 protein: CSANLIARVLSSSTDTQYF
CDR3 DNA: TGCAGCGCCAACTTGATCGCCAGGGTGTTGAGTAGTAGCACAGATACGCAGTATTTT

V gene: TRBV18
D gene: .
J gene: TRBJ2-1
clone size: .
CDR3 protein: CASSQNSYNEQFF
CDR3 DNA: TGTGCCAGCTCACAGAACTCCTACAATGAGCAGTTCTTC

V gene: TRBV27
D gene: TRBD1
J gene: TRBJ1-5
clone size: many
CDR3 protein: CASSLTGGQPQHF
CDR3 DNA: TGTGCCAGCAGTTTAACAGGGGGCCAGCCCCAGCATTTT

V gene: TRBV9
D gene: .
J gene: TRBJ1-2
clone size: .
CDR3 protein: CASSVSRDPRDGYTF
CDR3 DNA: TGTGCCAGCAGCGTATCGAGGGACCCCAGGGATGGCTACACCTTC

V gene: TRBV14
D gene: .
J gene: TRBJ2-1
clone size: .
CDR3 protein: CASSQEFWGRSYNEQFF
CDR3 DNA: TGTGCCAGCAGCCAAGAATTCTGGGGTAGATCCTACAATGAGCAGTTCTTC

V gene: TRBV5-5
D gene: .
J gene: TRBJ1-2
clone size: few
CDR3 protein: CASSLVGADGYTF
CDR3 DNA: TGTGCCAGCAGCTTGGTGGGGGCGGATGGCTACACCTTC

V gene: TRBV6-5
D gene: .
J gene: TRBJ2-2
clone size: .
CDR3 protein: CASSYSLLWAGELFF
CDR3 DNA: TGTGCCAGCAGTTACTCGCTGCTTTGGGCCGGGGAGCTGTTTTTT

V gene: TRBV9
D gene: TRBD2
J gene: TRBJ2-2
clone size: .
CDR3 protein: CASSVGPGGPSLDAGELFF
CDR3 DNA: TGTGCCAGCAGCGTCGGCCCGGGAGGGCCCTCGTTGGACGCCGGGGAGCTGTTTTTT

V gene: TRBV20-1
D gene: .
J gene: TRBJ2-7
clone size: .
CDR3 protein: CSARGRGTYEQYF
CDR3 DNA: TGCAGTGCCAGGGGCAGGGGAACTTACGAGCAGTACTTC

V gene: TRBV7-2
D gene: TRBD1
J gene: TRBJ2-2
clone size: .
CDR3 protein: CASSYGQGTTGELFF
CDR3 DNA: TGTGCCAGCTCCTACGGACAGGGCACCACCGGGGAGCTGTTTTTT

V gene: TRBV7-3
D gene: .
J gene: TRBJ1-2
clone size: .
CDR3 protein: CASSLNQGWYTF
CDR3 DNA: TGTGCCAGCAGCTTAAATCAGGGGTGGTACACCTTC

V gene: TRBV11-3
D gene: .
J gene: TRBJ2-7
clone size: .
CDR3 protein: CASSLLSSYEQYF
CDR3 DNA: TGTGCCAGCAGCTTATTGAGCTCCTACGAGCAGTACTTC

V gene: TRBV5-1
D gene: .
J gene: TRBJ1-4
clone size: few
CDR3 protein: CASSLSNRAEKLFF
CDR3 DNA: TGCGCCAGCAGCTTGAGTAATAGGGCTGAAAAACTGTTTTTT

V gene: TRBV28
D gene: .
J gene: TRBJ1-6
clone size: .
CDR3 protein: CAAQGVNNSPLHF
CDR3 DNA: TGTGCAGCACAAGGGGTCAATAATTCACCCCTCCACTTT

V gene: TRBV6-2/TRBV6-3
D gene: .
J gene: TRBJ2-3
clone size: few
CDR3 protein: CASSSGGGIDTQYF
CDR3 DNA: TGTGCCAGCAGTTCAGGAGGGGGCATTGATACGCAGTATTTT

V gene: TRBV7-6
D gene: TRBD2
J gene: TRBJ2-7
clone size: .
CDR3 protein: CASSFSGTGEQYF
CDR3 DNA: TGTGCCAGCAGCTTTAGCGGGACTGGCGAGCAGTACTTC

V gene: TRBV19
D gene: .
J gene: TRBJ1-2
clone size: few
CDR3 protein: CASSTGHGNYGYTF
CDR3 DNA: TGTGCCAGTAGTACAGGCCACGGCAACTATGGCTACACCTTC

V gene: TRBV9
D gene: .
J gene: TRBJ1-2
clone size: few
CDR3 protein: CASSPTGANYGYTF
CDR3 DNA: TGTGCCAGCTCCCCGACAGGAGCTAACTATGGCTACACCTTC

V gene: TRBV29-1
D gene: .
J gene: TRBJ2-1
clone size: many
CDR3 protein: CSVVIQLYNEQFF
CDR3 DNA: TGCAGCGTTGTCATCCAACTATACAATGAGCAGTTCTTC

V gene: TRBV5-6
D gene: TRBD1
J gene: TRBJ2-1
clone size: .
CDR3 protein: CASSLYGQGAGNEQFF
CDR3 DNA: TGTGCCAGCAGCTTGTACGGACAGGGGGCAGGCAATGAGCAGTTCTTC

V gene: TRBV2
D gene: .
J gene: TRBJ1-5
clone size: .
CDR3 protein: CASSDGISNQPQHF
CDR3 DNA: TGTGCCAGCAGCGACGGGATTAGCAATCAGCCCCAGCATTTT